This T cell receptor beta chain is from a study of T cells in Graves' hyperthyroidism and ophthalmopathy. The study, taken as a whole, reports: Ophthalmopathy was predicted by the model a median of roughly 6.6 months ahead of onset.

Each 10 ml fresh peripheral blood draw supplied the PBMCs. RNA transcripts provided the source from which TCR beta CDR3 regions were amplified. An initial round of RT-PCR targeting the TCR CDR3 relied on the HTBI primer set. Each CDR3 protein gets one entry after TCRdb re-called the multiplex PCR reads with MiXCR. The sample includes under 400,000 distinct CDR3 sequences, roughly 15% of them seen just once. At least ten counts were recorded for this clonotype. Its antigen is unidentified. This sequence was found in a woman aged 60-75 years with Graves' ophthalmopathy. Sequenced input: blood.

The chain's CDR3 is CASSYSEGDYEQYF. In nucleotides, the CDR3 is TGTGCCAGCAGTTACTCGGAAGGGGACTACGAGCAGTACTTC. This chain uses TRBV6-5 with TRBJ2-7; weak D call: TRBD1 (5 bases). The CDR3 runs to 14 residues. Germline V CDR1 and CDR2: MNHEY, SVGAGI. Trimming shortened V by 0 bases and J by 3 bases, and 9 bases separated the two germline ends.